One sample yielded the 9 T cell receptor beta chains listed below, sequenced in a study of blood T cell repertoires in COVID-19. Profiled with immunoSEQ multiplex PCR; TCRdb holds only in-frame clones, not every one. The sample carries about 120,000 clones, about 89% recorded once. The sequenced sample was peripheral blood. The receptors were gathered from a man aged 55 to 70 with COVID-19, enrolled during active disease.

This clone appeared once. This sequence joins TRBV6-6 and TRBJ1-2; tentative D call: TRBD1 (6 bases). Trimming cost V 8 bases and J 4 bases, with 20 bases left between them. CDR1 is MNHNY and CDR2 is SVGAGI in the germline V gene (reference sequence). This CDR3 region has 15 residues. CDR3 sequence: CASSDPGGESYGYTF. The CDR3 DNA reads TGTGCCAGCTCGGACCCGGGGGGCGAGAGCTATGGCTACACCTTC.

The chain uses TRBV5-1 and TRBJ2-3, with 7 bases matching TRBD1. The CDR3 contains 15 residues. Unmatched junction bases numbered 5, after V lost 4 bases and J lost 0 bases. Germline V gene lookup returns CDR1 SGHRS and CDR2 YFSETQ. The CDR3 spells CASSVGRGSTDTQYF. In DNA form, the CDR3 reads TGCGCCAGCAGCGTTGGCAGGGGGAGCACAGATACGCAGTATTTT.

Notes on this clone: Other nucleotide sequences from this sample produce the same CDR3. This chain uses TRBV3-1 (or the pseudogene TRBV3-2) with TRBJ2-3; TRBD2 aligns across 12 bases. Looked up from germline, CDR1 is LGHDT and CDR2 is YNNKEL (reference sequence). The ends lost 5 bases at V and 5 bases at J; junction bases unmatched: 8. The CDR3 is 16 residues long. CDR3 bases: TGTGCCAGCAGCTCTCGACTAGCGGGGGAGGAAGATACGCAGTATTTT. Amino acids: CASSSRLAGEEDTQYF.

This clone was picked up one time. This sequence joins TRBV7-9 and TRBJ1-6; 10 bases are a match to TRBD1. The CDR3 is 16 residues long. J gave up 10 bases and V 5 bases, and 11 bases lay outside the gene matches. The germline V gene has CDR1 SEHNR and CDR2 FQNEAQ (reference sequence). The CDR3 region is CASSVPTGTGDSPLHF. The CDR3 DNA follows: TGTGCCAGCAGCGTACCAACCGGGACAGGGGACTCACCCCTCCACTTT.

The J gene is TRBJ1-2, the V gene TRBV2; weak D call: TRBD1 (5 bases). Trimming removed 2 bases at V and 8 bases at J, with 12 bases between. CDR3 length equals 13 residues. CDR1 is SNHLY, CDR2 FYNNEI, per germline. CDR3 protein: CASSEMGRAGYTF. For the CDR3, the DNA is TGTGCCAGCAGTGAAATGGGCAGGGCCGGCTACACCTTC.

The chain carries TRBV10-2 and TRBJ2-5; unclear D gene. This CDR3 spans 12 amino acids. The germline V and J ends were trimmed by 3 bases and 5 bases, with 7 bases remaining between them. CDR1 and CDR2 (germline): WSHSY, SAAADI. The CDR3 loop reads CASSEIAETQYF. The CDR3 coding sequence is TGCGCCAGCAGTGAAATTGCGGAGACCCAGTACTTC.

The V gene is TRBV7-2, the J gene TRBJ1-6; D ambiguous. The CDR3 extends over 16 amino acids. Germline values: CDR1 SGHTA, CDR2 FQGNSA. V was trimmed by 5 bases and J by 0 bases, leaving 11 bases between them. The CDR3 loop is CASSPTEVSYNSPLHF. Written as DNA, the CDR3 is TGTGCCAGCAGCCCTACAGAAGTCTCCTATAATTCACCCCTCCACTTT.

This chain connects TRBV30 to TRBJ2-3, with TRBD2 matching 8 bases. CDR1 is GTSNPN, CDR2 SVGIG, per germline (reference sequence). The CDR3 covers 15 residues. Trimming cost V 2 bases and J 2 bases; bases outside gene matches: 6. The DNA of the CDR3 is TGTGCCTGGAGTCAAGCGGGGGCCTTCACAGATACGCAGTATTTT. It encodes CAWSQAGAFTDTQYF.

The chain joins TRBV5-6 to TRBJ1-6; 9 nucleotides line up with TRBD1. J was trimmed by 7 bases and V by 3 bases; bases with no gene match: 8. The CDR3 runs 16 residues. CDR1 and CDR2 (germline): SGHDT, YYEEEE. CDR3 amino acids: CASSSYWTGENSPLHF. CDR3 nucleotide sequence: TGTGCCAGCAGCTCCTACTGGACAGGGGAGAATTCACCCCTCCACTTT.